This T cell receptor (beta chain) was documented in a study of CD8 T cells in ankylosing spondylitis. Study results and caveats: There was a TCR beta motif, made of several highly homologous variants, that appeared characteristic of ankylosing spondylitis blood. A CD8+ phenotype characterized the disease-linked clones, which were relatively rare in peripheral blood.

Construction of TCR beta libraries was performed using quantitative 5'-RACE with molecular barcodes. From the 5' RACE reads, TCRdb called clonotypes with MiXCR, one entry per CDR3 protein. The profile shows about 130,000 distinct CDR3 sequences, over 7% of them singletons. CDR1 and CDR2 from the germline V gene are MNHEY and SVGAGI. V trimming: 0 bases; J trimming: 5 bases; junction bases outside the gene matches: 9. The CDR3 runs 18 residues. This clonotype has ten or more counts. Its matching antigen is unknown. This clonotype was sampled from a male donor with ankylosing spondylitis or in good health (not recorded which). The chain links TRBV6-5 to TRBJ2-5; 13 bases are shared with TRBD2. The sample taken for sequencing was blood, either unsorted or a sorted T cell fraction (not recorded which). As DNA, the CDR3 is TGTGCCAGCAGTTACTCGAGCCCGGGACTAGCGGGGTCGGAGACCCAGTACTTC. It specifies CASSYSSPGLAGSETQYF.